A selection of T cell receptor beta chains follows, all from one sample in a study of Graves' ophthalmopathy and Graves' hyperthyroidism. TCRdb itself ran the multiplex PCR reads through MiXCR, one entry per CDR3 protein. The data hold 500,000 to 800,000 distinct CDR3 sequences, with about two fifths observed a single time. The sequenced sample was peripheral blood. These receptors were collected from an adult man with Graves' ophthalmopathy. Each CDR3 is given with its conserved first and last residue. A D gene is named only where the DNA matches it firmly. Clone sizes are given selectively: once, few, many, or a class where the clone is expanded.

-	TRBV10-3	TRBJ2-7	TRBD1	CASSRGQEYTYEQYF
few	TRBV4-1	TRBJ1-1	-	CASSPQQTMNTEAFF
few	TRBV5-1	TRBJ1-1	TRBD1	CASSPGTGGWTEAFF
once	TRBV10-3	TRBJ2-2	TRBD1	CAISESDRGLGELFF
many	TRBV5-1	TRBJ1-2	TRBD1	CASSSTGGANYGYTF
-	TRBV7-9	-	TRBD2	CASSLRLAGYNEQFF
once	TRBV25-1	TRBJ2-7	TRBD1	CASSQGTGGFSYEQYF
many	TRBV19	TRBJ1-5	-	CASSRGWGSGQPQHF
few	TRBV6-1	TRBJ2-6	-	CASSEISGANVLTF
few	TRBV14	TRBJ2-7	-	CASSHGMSALYEQYF
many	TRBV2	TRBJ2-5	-	CASSDYYGTQYF
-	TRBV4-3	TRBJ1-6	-	CASRWAGSPLHF
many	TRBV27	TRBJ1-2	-	CASSDRTNYGYTF
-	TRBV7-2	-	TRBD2	CASSQRSGGPYNEQFF
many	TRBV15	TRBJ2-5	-	CATSPDLRGETQYF
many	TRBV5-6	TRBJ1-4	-	CASSQGEAEKLFF
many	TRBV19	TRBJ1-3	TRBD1	CASSRTGAGNTIYF
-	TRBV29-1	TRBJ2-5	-	CSVGSEGSTQYF
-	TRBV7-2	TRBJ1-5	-	CAWTQGLEQPQHF
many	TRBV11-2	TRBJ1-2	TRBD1	CASSLDRDSGYTF
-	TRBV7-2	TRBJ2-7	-	CASSLATDIYEQCF
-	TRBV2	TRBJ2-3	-	CASSIRRQVQDTQYF